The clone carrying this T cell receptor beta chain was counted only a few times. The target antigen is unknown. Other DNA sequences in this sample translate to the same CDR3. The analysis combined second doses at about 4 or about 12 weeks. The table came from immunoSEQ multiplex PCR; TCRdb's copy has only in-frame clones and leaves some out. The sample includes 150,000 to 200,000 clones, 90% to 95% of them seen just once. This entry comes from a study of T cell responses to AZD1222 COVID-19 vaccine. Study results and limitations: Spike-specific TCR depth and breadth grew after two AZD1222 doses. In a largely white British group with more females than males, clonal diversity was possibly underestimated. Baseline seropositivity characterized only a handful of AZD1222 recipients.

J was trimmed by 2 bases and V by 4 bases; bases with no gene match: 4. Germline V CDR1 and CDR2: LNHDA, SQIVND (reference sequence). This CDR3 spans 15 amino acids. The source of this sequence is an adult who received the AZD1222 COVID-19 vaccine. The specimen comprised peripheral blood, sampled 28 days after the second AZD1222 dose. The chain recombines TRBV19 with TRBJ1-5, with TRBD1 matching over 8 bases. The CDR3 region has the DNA TGTGCCAGTAGTAGTGGACAGGGTGGCAATCAGCCCCAGCATTTT. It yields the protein CASSSGQGGNQPQHF.